The 24 T cell receptor beta chains below were found in one sample sequenced in a study of T cell changes during pregnancy in multiple sclerosis. TCRdb's copy holds only in-frame clones and misses some; the assay was immunoSEQ multiplex PCR. The sample contains approximately 84,000 clones, 94% of which appear only once. This specimen was peripheral blood, taken in the second trimester of pregnancy. The receptors were sampled from a female donor in good health, enrolled as a control in a pregnancy study.

A single count supports this clone. The rearrangement uses TRBV5-1 and TRBJ2-6; D call uncertain. The V end was cut by 5 bases, the J end by 0 bases, with 6 bases between. This CDR3 is built from 14 residues. CDR1 and CDR2 from the germline V gene are SGHRS and YFSETQ. The CDR3 DNA sequence: TGCGCCAGCAGTGCCAGCTCTGGGGCCAACGTCCTGACTTTC. Amino acid sequence: CASSASSGANVLTF. The full variable domain, completed using reference TRBV5-1 and TRBJ2-6, is KAGVTQTPRYLIKTRGQQVTLSCSPISGHRSVSWYQQTPGQGLQFLFEYFSETQRNKGNFPGRFSGRQFSNSRSEMNVSTLELGDSALYLCASSASSGANVLTFGAGSRLTVL.

A word on this clone: Additional DNA sequences in this sample encode the identical CDR3. The V and J genes are TRBV2 and TRBJ2-2, with no clear D. The ends were cut back, 5 bases at V and 6 bases at J, with 4 bases in the middle. The CDR3 runs to 11 residues. Germline V gene sequence: CDR1 SNHLY, CDR2 FYNNEI. CDR3 DNA sequence: TGTGCCAGCAGTTATGCCGGGGAGCTGTTTTTT. It yields the protein CASSYAGELFF.

The V and J genes are TRBV6-1 and TRBJ2-3; 8 bases fit TRBD1. The CDR3 loop spans 15 amino acids. After removal of 6 bases from V and 6 bases from J, the junction contained 11 bases not matched to a gene. Germline V gene data show CDR1 as MNHNS and CDR2 as SASEGT. DNA for the CDR3: TGTGCCAGCAGGAGGGGACAGGCCTACTTTGATACGCAGTATTTT. It encodes CASRRGQAYFDTQYF.

This sequence joins TRBV25-1 and TRBJ2-1; D might be TRBD1 (6 bases). The CDR3 has 14 residues. Trimming stripped 0 bases from V and 6 bases from J, with 9 bases between. The germline V gene has CDR1 MGHDK and CDR2 SYGVNS. CDR3 protein: CASSEYGGTNEQFF. CDR3 in DNA: TGTGCCAGCAGTGAATATGGGGGCACCAATGAGCAGTTCTTC.

The V and J genes are TRBV29-1 and TRBJ2-7, with a possible D match to TRBD2 (6 bases). The V end lost 6 bases, the J end lost 5 bases, and 11 bases lay between the germline ends. The germline V gene encodes CDR1 SQVTM and CDR2 ANQGSEA. This CDR3 has 11 residues. CDR3: CSVLTRNEQYF. DNA for the CDR3: TGCAGCGTCCTGACTAGAAACGAGCAGTACTTC.

The chain couples TRBV6-6 to TRBJ1-2, with 8 bases identical to TRBD1. With V trimmed by 4 bases and J by 8 bases, 6 bases remained unmatched. The CDR3 spans 13 residues. CDR1 MNHNY and CDR2 SVGAGI come from the germline V gene (reference sequence). The CDR3: CASSSGQGGGYTF. The CDR3 DNA reads TGTGCCAGCAGTTCAGGACAGGGTGGAGGCTACACCTTC.

The chain is built from TRBV27 and TRBJ1-5; D may be TRBD1 (6 bases). Germline CDR1 reads MNHEY; CDR2 reads SMNVEV (reference sequence). The CDR3 has 13 amino acids. V lost 4 bases and J lost 8, with 12 bases in between. This CDR3 reads CASSWTVTEPQHF. DNA for the CDR3: TGTGCCAGCAGTTGGACAGTGACAGAGCCCCAGCATTTT.

This sequence joins TRBV6-6 and TRBJ2-1, with 15 bases matching TRBD2. Trimming at V came to 5 bases and at J to 9 bases, leaving 8 bases not matched to a gene. Germline CDR1 and CDR2: MNHNY and SVGAGI (reference sequence). There are 16 residues in the CDR3. The CDR3 protein is CASSPGTSGRPTEQFF. In nucleotides, the CDR3 is TGTGCCAGCAGTCCCGGGACTAGCGGGAGGCCCACTGAGCAGTTCTTC.

The chain combines TRBV28 with TRBJ2-7, with 7 bases aligning to TRBD1. This CDR3 comprises 13 residues. Trimming took 4 bases from V and 2 from J; bases not matched to a gene: 2. CDR1 is MDHEN and CDR2 is SYDVKM in the germline V gene. CDR3 nucleotide sequence: TGTGCCAGCAGTTCAGGGGGACCCTACGAGCAGTACTTC. Protein product: CASSSGGPYEQYF.

The V call is TRBV7-9, the J call TRBJ2-5, with D maybe TRBD1 (6 bases). V was pared by 4 bases and J by 7 bases, with 16 bases between. The CDR3 is 14 residues long. CDR1 and CDR2 (germline): SEHNR, FQNEAQ (reference sequence). CDR3 in amino acids: CASSSGTSTGTQYF. The CDR3 bases are TGTGCCAGCAGCTCAGGGACATCCACGGGGACCCAGTACTTC.

The rearrangement joins TRBV2 to TRBJ2-7; 7 bases agree with TRBD1. Looked up from germline, CDR1 is SNHLY and CDR2 is FYNNEI. There are 15 residues in the CDR3. V trimming: 3 bases; J trimming: 3 bases; junction bases outside the gene matches: 8. This CDR3 is CASSESTGQNYEQYF. CDR3 nucleotide sequence: TGTGCCAGCAGTGAGTCCACGGGACAGAACTACGAGCAGTACTTC.

The chain uses TRBV7-8 and TRBJ2-7, with D possibly matching TRBD1 (6 bases). Per germline, CDR1 SGHVS and CDR2 FQNEAQ. The CDR3 is 15 amino acids. The ends were cut back, 2 bases at V and 3 bases at J, with 14 bases in the middle. The CDR3 loop reads CASSLSGGASYEQYF. CDR3 DNA sequence: TGTGCCAGCAGCTTATCTGGGGGCGCCAGCTACGAGCAGTACTTC. Filled out from reference TRBV7-8 and TRBJ2-7, the complete variable domain reads GAGVSQSPRYKVAKRGQDVALRCDPISGHVSLFWYQQALGQGPEFLTYFQNEAQLDKSGLPSDRFFAERPEGSVSTLKIQRTQQEDSAVYLCASSLSGGASYEQYFGPGTRLTVT.

This clone has only a few counts. The rearrangement links TRBV5-8 to TRBJ2-7; D unclear. The CDR3 has 15 amino acids. The V and J ends lost 0 bases and 4 bases respectively, with 14 bases between them. Germline CDR1 and CDR2: SGHTS and YDEGEE. The CDR3, as DNA: TGTGCCAGCAGCTTGGAAATGGCCCCTTTATACGAGCAGTACTTC. Amino acid sequence: CASSLEMAPLYEQYF. Based on the CDR3 plus reference TRBV5-8 and TRBJ2-7, the full variable domain is EAGVTQSPTHLIKTRGQQATLRCSPISGHTSVYWYQQALGLGLQFLLWYDEGEERNRGNFPPRFSGRQFPNYSSELNVNALELEDSALYLCASSLEMAPLYEQYFGPGTRLTVT.

The rearrangement uses TRBV6-1 and TRBJ2-1, with TRBD1 matching 8 bases. The CDR3 runs 15 residues. Germline V lookup: CDR1 MNHNS, CDR2 SASEGT. J was trimmed by 2 bases and V by 5 bases; bases with no gene match: 5. The CDR3 coding sequence is TGTGCCAGCAGTATTGACAGGGGTGCCTACAATGAGCAGTTCTTC. Translating gives CASSIDRGAYNEQFF.

This chain's CDR3 is CASSSGTGDGANEKLFF. The CDR3 DNA reads as TGTGCCAGCAGCTCTGGGACAGGGGACGGGGCTAATGAAAAACTGTTTTTT. The J gene is TRBJ1-4, the V gene TRBV7-6; 10 bases fit TRBD1. The CDR3 is 17 amino acids. Germline CDR1 and CDR2: SGHVS and FNYEAQ. J lost 3 bases, V lost 4 bases, and 8 bases had no gene match.

The chain has TRBV5-1 and TRBJ2-2, with 14 bases lining up with TRBD2. CDR1 and CDR2 from the germline V gene are SGHRS and YFSETQ. J lost 5 bases, V lost 5 bases, and 8 bases had no gene match. This CDR3 is built from 17 residues. CDR3 region: CASSQGLAGVGTGELFF. In nucleotides, the CDR3 is TGCGCCAGCAGTCAGGGACTAGCGGGAGTCGGGACCGGGGAGCTGTTTTTT.

The V call is TRBV11-1, the J call TRBJ2-7; 9 bases are shared with TRBD1. The germline V gene has CDR1 SGHAT and CDR2 FQDESV (reference sequence). This CDR3 has 14 residues. Trimming cost V 6 bases and J 4 bases; bases outside gene matches: 7. The CDR3 bases are TGTGCCAGCAGTCCATCCGGGACAGGGTACGAGCAGTACTTC. This translates into CASSPSGTGYEQYF.

The chain employs TRBV18 and TRBJ2-7, with TRBD1 matching over 7 bases. This CDR3 comprises 15 residues. CDR1 is KGHSH, CDR2 LQKENI, per germline. The V segment lost 3 bases and the J segment 2 bases; nucleotides outside the gene matches: 7. The CDR3 coding sequence is TGTGCCAGCTCACCCGGGACAGTTTTAACCTACGAGCAGTACTTC. This encodes CASSPGTVLTYEQYF. The whole variable domain, filled in from reference TRBV18 and TRBJ2-7, reads NAGVMQNPRHLVRRRGQEARLRCSPMKGHSHVYWYRQLPEEGLKFMVYLQKENIIDESGMPKERFSAEFPKEGPSILRIQQVVRGDSAAYFCASSPGTVLTYEQYFGPGTRLTVT.

V is TRBV7-2 and J is TRBJ2-6, with TRBD2 matching 11 bases. The CDR3 has 19 amino acids. Germline CDR1 and CDR2: SGHTA and FQGNSA. Trimming took 1 base from V and 0 from J; bases not matched to a gene: 5. CDR3 bases: TGTGCCAGCAGCTTAGTTCGCCTAGCGGGAGGCTCTGGGGCCAACGTCCTGACTTTC. Encoded protein: CASSLVRLAGGSGANVLTF.

The DNA for the CDR3 is TGCGCCAGCAGCTTAGTTGCGGGAGGGCCGGGAGATACGCAGTATTTT. It yields the protein CASSLVAGGPGDTQYF. The V gene is TRBV5-1, the J gene TRBJ2-3; 9 bases fit TRBD2. The junction had 9 bases not matched to a gene; V was cut back by 2 bases and J by 5 bases. CDR3 length: 16 residues. Germline V CDR1 and CDR2: SGHRS, YFSETQ.

V gene TRBV5-6 combines with J gene TRBJ1-1; D is undetermined. Germline V lookup: CDR1 SGHDT, CDR2 YYEEEE. Between the trimmed V and J ends, which lost 2 bases and 1 base, there was a span of 6 bases. The CDR3 has 13 amino acids. The CDR3 DNA sequence: TGTGCCAGCAGCTTACCAGGGAACACTGAAGCTTTCTTT. Protein product: CASSLPGNTEAFF.

Only one count was recorded for this clone. The chain couples TRBV5-1 to TRBJ2-2; the match to TRBD2 covers 7 bases. The V and J ends lost 7 bases and 1 base, in that order; junction bases with no gene match: 4. CDR3 length: 14 residues. Germline CDR1 and CDR2: SGHRS and YFSETQ. The CDR3 loop reads CASGSSGNTGELFF. CDR3 DNA: TGCGCCAGCGGGTCTAGCGGGAACACCGGGGAGCTGTTTTTT.

The chain uses TRBV19 and TRBJ1-5, with a weak D call TRBD1 (5 bases). The V end lost 3 bases, the J end lost 4 bases, and 16 bases lay between the germline ends. The CDR3 runs to 16 residues. CDR1 and CDR2 (germline): LNHDA, SQIVND (reference sequence). CDR3 sequence (DNA): TGTGCCAGTAGTATGGGGTACGGGGAGGGGAATCAGCCCCAGCATTTT. Protein: CASSMGYGEGNQPQHF.

The J gene is TRBJ2-7, the V gene TRBV7-9, with D possibly being TRBD2 (5 bases). Trimming left V 6 bases short and J 5 bases short, with 17 bases between. Germline CDR1 and CDR2: SEHNR and FQNEAQ (reference sequence). This CDR3 has 14 residues. CDR3 protein: CASSTAGGGHEQYF. CDR3 nucleotide sequence: TGTGCCAGCAGTACAGCAGGAGGTGGGCACGAGCAGTACTTC.